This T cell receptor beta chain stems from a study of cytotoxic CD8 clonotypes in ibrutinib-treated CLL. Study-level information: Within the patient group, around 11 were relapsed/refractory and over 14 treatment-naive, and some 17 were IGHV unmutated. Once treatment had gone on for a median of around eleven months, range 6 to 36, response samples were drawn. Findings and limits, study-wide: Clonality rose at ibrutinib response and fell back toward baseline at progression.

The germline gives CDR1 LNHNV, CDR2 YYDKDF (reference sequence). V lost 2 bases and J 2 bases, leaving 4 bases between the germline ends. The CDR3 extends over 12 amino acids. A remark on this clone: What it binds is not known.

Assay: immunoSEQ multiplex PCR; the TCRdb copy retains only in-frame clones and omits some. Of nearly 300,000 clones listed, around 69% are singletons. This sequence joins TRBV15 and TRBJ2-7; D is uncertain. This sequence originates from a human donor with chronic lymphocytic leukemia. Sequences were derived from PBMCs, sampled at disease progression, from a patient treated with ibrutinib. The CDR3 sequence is CATSRRTYEQYF. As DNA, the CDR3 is TGTGCCACCAGCAGACGGACCTACGAGCAGTACTTC.